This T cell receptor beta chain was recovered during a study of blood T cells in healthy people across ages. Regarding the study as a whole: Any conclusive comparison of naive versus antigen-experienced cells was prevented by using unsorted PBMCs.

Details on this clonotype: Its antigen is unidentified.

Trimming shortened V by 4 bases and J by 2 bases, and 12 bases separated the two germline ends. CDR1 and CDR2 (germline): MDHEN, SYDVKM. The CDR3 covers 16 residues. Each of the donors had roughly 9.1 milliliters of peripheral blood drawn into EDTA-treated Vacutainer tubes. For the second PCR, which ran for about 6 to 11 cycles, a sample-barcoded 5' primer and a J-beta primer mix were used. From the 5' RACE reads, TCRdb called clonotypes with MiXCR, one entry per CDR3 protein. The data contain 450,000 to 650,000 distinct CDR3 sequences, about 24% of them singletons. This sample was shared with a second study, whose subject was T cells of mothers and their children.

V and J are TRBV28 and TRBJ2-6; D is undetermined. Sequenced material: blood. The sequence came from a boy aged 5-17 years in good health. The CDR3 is CASSSQASPGANVLTF. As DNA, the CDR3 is TGTGCCAGCAGTTCCCAAGCGAGCCCTGGGGCCAACGTCCTGACTTTC.